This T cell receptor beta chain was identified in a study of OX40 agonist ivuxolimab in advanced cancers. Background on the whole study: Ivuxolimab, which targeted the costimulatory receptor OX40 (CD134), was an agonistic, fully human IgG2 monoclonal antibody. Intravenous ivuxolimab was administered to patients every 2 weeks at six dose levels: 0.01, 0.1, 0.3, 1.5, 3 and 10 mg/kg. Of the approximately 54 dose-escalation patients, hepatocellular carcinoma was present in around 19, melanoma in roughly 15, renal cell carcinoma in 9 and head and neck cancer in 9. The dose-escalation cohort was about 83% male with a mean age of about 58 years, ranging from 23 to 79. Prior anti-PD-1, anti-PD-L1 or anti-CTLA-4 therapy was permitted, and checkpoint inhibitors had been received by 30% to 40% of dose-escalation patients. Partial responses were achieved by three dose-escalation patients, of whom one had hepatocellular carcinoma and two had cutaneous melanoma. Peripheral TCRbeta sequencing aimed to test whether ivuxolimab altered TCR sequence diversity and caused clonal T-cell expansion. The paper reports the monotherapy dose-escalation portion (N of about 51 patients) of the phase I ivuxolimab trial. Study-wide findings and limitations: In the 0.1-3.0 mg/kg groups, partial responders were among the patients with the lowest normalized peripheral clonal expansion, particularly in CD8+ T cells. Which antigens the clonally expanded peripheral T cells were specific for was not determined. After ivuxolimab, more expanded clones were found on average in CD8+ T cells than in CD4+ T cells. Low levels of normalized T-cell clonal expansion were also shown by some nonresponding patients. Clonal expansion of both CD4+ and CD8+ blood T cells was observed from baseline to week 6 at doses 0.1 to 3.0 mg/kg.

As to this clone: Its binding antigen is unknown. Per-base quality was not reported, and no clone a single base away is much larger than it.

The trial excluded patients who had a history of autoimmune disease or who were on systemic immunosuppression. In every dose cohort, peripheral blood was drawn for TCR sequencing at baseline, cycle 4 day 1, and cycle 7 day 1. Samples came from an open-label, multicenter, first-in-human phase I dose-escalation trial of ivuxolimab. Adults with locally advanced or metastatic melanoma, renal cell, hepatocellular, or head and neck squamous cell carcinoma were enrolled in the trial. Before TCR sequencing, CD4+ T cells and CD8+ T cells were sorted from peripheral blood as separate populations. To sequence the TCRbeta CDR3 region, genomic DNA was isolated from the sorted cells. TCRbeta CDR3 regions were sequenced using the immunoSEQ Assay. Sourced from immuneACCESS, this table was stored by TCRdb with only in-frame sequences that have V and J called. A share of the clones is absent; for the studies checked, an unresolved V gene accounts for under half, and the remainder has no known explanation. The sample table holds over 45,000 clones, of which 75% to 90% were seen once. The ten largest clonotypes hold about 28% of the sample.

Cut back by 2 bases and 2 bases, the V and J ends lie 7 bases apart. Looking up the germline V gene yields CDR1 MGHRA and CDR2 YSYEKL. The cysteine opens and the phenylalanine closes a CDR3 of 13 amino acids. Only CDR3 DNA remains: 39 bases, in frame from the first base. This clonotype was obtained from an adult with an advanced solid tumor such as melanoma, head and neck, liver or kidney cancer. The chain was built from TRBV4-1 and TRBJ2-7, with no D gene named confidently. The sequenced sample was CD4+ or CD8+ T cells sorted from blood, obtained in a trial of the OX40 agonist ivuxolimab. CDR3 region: CASSQSATYEQYF. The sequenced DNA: TGCGCCAGCAGCCAAAGCGCCACCTACGAGCAGTACTTC.